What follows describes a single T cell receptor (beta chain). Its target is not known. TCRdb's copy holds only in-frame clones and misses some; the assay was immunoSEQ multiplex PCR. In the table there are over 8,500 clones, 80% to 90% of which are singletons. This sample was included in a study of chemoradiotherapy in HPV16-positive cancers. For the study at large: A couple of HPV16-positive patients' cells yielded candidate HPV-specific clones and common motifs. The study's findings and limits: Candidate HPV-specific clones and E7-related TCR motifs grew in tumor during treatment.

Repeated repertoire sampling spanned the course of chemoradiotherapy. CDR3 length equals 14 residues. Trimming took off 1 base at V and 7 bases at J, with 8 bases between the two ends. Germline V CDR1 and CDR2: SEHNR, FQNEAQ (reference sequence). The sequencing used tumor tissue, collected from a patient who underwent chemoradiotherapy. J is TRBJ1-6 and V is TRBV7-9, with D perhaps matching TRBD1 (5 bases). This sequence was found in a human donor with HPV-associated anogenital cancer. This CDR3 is CASSLGGLNSPLHF. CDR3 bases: TGTGCCAGCAGCTTAGGGGGACTCAATTCACCCCTCCACTTT.